These 14 T cell receptor beta chains share one sample of origin, sequenced in a study of CD8 T cells in ankylosing spondylitis. Points from the study as a whole: A TCR beta motif of eight highly homologous variants appeared characteristic of ankylosing spondylitis blood.

These TCRs' antigens remain unknown. TCRdb independently ran MiXCR on the 5' RACE reads; one entry per CDR3 protein. The table includes approximately 440,000 distinct CDR3 sequences, under 20% detected once. Sequenced sample: blood, either unsorted or a sorted T cell fraction (not recorded which). These receptors all stem from a male donor with ankylosing spondylitis.

J is TRBJ1-6 and V is TRBV6-5; D not certain. This CDR3 contains 17 residues. The germline V gene has CDR1 MNHEY and CDR2 SVGAGI. The germline V and J ends were trimmed by 2 bases and 8 bases, with 19 bases remaining between them. For the CDR3, the DNA is TGTGCCAGCAGTTACATGGGGAATGGGAGGGATGATTCACCCCTCCACTTT. The encoded protein is CASSYMGNGRDDSPLHF.

J is TRBJ2-5 and V is TRBV6-5, with 8 bases matching TRBD2. The length of the CDR3 is 16 residues. The trim removed 0 bases at V and 5 bases at J, leaving 8 bases unmatched. Germline values: CDR1 MNHEY, CDR2 SVGAGI. The chain's CDR3 is CASSYSRVSGKETQYF. The CDR3 coding sequence is TGTGCCAGCAGTTACTCGAGAGTTAGCGGGAAGGAGACCCAGTACTTC.

A few counts support this clonotype. The chain has TRBV5-1 and TRBJ1-2; 7 bases are shared with TRBD1. CDR1 is SGHRS and CDR2 is YFSETQ in the germline V gene. Germline trimming cut 4 bases from V and 8 bases from J; bases unmatched to any gene: 17. This CDR3 has 16 amino acids. The CDR3 region is CASSKNPPGQEKGYTF. The CDR3 DNA follows: TGCGCCAGCAGCAAAAACCCCCCTGGACAGGAAAAAGGCTACACCTTC.

This clonotype was found many times. The gene calls are TRBV3-1 and TRBJ2-7; 10 bases are shared with TRBD2. V dropped 2 bases and J dropped 1; count of bases not matched to a gene: 8. The CDR3 sequence is 17 residues long. Germline values: CDR1 LGHDT, CDR2 YNNKEL (reference sequence). The CDR3 region has the DNA TGTGCCAGCAGCCAATACCCTAGCGGGGGCCGTTCCTACGAGCAGTACTTC. This encodes CASSQYPSGGRSYEQYF.

This clonotype was picked up a small number of times. V is TRBV5-1 and J is TRBJ2-7; D might be TRBD2 (5 bases). CDR1 is SGHRS and CDR2 is YFSETQ in the germline V gene. This CDR3 has 16 amino acids. V lost 4 bases, J lost 0 bases, and 17 bases lay in between. The CDR3 reads CASSDTSGIYSYEQYF. The CDR3 DNA follows: TGCGCCAGCAGCGATACCTCGGGAATTTACTCCTACGAGCAGTACTTC.

This clonotype was seen repeatedly, ten times or more. This rearrangement joins TRBV20-1 to TRBJ1-6, with TRBD1 identical over 7 bases. From germline, CDR1 is DFQATT and CDR2 SNEGSKA (reference sequence). The CDR3 sequence is 16 residues long. V shed 0 bases and J 2 bases; nucleotides not matched to a gene: 4. This CDR3 is CSARDLGQAYNSPLHF. Written as DNA, the CDR3 is TGCAGTGCTAGAGATTTAGGACAGGCCTATAATTCACCCCTCCACTTT.

This clonotype was seen at least ten times. V gene TRBV7-9 combines with J gene TRBJ1-3; the D is unclear. Trimming shortened V by 4 bases and J by 5 bases, and 15 bases separated the two germline ends. CDR3 length equals 15 residues. CDR1 SEHNR and CDR2 FQNEAQ come from the germline V gene (reference sequence). The CDR3 DNA reads as TGTGCCAGCAGCTCCGCGGGTCCCACGCGAAACACCATATATTTT. This sequence encodes CASSSAGPTRNTIYF. Together with reference TRBV7-9 and TRBJ1-3, the CDR3 gives the full variable domain: DTGVSQNPRHKITKRGQNVTFRCDPISEHNRLYWYRQTLGQGPEFLTYFQNEAQLEKSRLLSDRFSAERPKGSFSTLEIQRTEQGDSAMYLCASSSAGPTRNTIYFGEGSWLTVV.

At least ten counts were recorded for this clonotype. This chain connects TRBV7-2 to TRBJ2-1; TRBD1 matches at 8 bases. Trimming cost V 4 bases and J 6 bases; bases outside gene matches: 5. This CDR3 comprises 14 residues. The V gene's germline CDR1 is SGHTA and CDR2 FQGNSA. The CDR3 here is CASSSQTGANEQFF. Here the CDR3 DNA reads TGTGCCAGCAGCTCTCAGACAGGGGCCAATGAGCAGTTCTTC. The full variable domain, with the rest looked up from reference TRBV7-2 and TRBJ2-1, is GAGVSQSPSNKVTEKGKDVELRCDPISGHTALYWYRQSLGQGLEFLIYFQGNSAPDKSGLPSDRFSAERTGGSVSTLTIQRTQQEDSAVYLCASSSQTGANEQFFGPGTRLTVL.

In this sample, this clonotype turned up many times. The chain recombines TRBV12-3 or TRBV12-4 with TRBJ1-5; a possible D gene is TRBD1 (5 bases). The CDR3 sequence is 15 residues long. The germline V and J ends were trimmed by 4 bases and 4 bases, with 14 bases remaining between them. In DNA form, the CDR3 reads TGTGCCAGCAGTTCCGACAGAGACATTAATCAGCCCCAGCATTTT. Its translation: CASSSDRDINQPQHF.

The chain recombines TRBV6-1 with TRBJ1-3; a possible D gene is TRBD1 (5 bases). Trimming took 7 bases from V and 4 from J, leaving 11 bases between them. The CDR3 has 13 amino acids. In germline, CDR1 is MNHNS, CDR2 SASEGT. The CDR3 coding sequence is TGTGCCAGCATGGGGGTGGGAGGAAACACCATATATTTT. Translation: CASMGVGGNTIYF.

A word on this clonotype: The junction does not match germline at one end; this may be a read error. The CDR3, as DNA: TGCGCCTGCAGAGTAGCGGGGACCTCCTACAATGAGCAGTTCTTC. Protein sequence: CACRVAGTSYNEQFF. The gene calls are TRBV10-2 and TRBJ2-1; TRBD2 matches at 8 bases. The CDR3 is 15 amino acids. Germline CDR1 reads WSHSY; CDR2 reads SAAADI.

The DNA for the CDR3 is TGTGCCAGCAGCCAGGAAGAGAGGGGGCCCTACGAGCAGTACTTC. Its protein is CASSQEERGPYEQYF. V and J are TRBV12-3 or TRBV12-4 and TRBJ2-7, with 7 positions matching TRBD1. The V segment lost 6 bases and the J segment 2 bases; nucleotides outside the gene matches: 10. The CDR3 extends over 15 amino acids.

The CDR3 spells CASSYIRTGTSGKGTQYF. As DNA, the CDR3 is TGTGCCAGCAGTTATATCCGAACCGGGACTAGCGGCAAGGGGACCCAGTACTTC. The chain employs TRBV6-2 or TRBV6-3 and TRBJ2-5, with TRBD2 matching over 11 bases. Germline CDR1 reads MNHEY; CDR2 reads SVGEGT. The J segment lost 7 bases and the V segment lost 3 bases, leaving 16 bases of the junction unmatched. The CDR3 has 18 residues.

This chain uses TRBV3-1 with TRBJ1-1; D call uncertain. Trimming stripped 0 bases from V and 6 bases from J, with 14 bases between. The CDR3 sequence is 15 residues long. Germline values: CDR1 LGHDT, CDR2 YNNKEL (reference sequence). The CDR3 spells CASSQDEALRAEAFF. CDR3 coding DNA: TGTGCCAGCAGCCAAGATGAAGCTCTGAGGGCTGAAGCTTTCTTT.